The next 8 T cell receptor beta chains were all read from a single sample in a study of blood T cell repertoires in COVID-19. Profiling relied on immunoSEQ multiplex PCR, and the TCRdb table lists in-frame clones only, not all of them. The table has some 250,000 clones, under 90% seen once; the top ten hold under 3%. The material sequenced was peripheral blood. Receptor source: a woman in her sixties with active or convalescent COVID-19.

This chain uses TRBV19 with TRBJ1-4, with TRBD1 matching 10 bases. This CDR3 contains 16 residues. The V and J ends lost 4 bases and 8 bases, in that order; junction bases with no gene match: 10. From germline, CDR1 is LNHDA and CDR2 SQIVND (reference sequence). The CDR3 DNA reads TGTGCCAGTAGTACCGACAGAGACAGGGGGCGAGAAAAACTGTTTTTT. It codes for CASSTDRDRGREKLFF.

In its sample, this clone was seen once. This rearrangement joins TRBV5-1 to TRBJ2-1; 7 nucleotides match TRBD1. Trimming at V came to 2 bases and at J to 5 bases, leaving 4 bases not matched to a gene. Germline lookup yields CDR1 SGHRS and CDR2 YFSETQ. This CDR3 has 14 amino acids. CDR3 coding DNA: TGCGCCAGCAGCTTAGGGACAGTTAACAATGAGCAGTTCTTC. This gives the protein CASSLGTVNNEQFF.

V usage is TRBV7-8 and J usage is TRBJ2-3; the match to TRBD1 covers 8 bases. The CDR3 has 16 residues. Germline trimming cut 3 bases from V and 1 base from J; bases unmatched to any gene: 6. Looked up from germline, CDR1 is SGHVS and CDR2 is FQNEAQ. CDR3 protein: CASSFQPGQGTDTQYF. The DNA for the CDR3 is TGTGCCAGCAGCTTCCAACCGGGACAGGGCACAGATACGCAGTATTTT.

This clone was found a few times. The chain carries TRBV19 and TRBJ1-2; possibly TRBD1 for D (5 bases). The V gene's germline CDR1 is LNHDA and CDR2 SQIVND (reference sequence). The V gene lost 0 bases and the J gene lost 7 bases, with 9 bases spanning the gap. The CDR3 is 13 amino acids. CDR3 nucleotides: TGTGCCAGTAGTATAGAATCGGGACTTGGCTACACCTTC. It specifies CASSIESGLGYTF.

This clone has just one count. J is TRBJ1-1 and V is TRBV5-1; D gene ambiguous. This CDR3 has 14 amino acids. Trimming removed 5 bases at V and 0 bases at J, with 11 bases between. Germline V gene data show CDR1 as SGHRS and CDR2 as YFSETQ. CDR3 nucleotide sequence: TGCGCCAGCAGTTCCGATGGCATGAACACTGAAGCTTTCTTT. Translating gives CASSSDGMNTEAFF.

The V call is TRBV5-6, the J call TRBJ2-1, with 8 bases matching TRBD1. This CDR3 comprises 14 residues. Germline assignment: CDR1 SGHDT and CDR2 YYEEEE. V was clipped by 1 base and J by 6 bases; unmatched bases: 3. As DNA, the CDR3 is TGTGCCAGCAGCTTGCAGGGGGCCCTCAATGAGCAGTTCTTC. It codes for CASSLQGALNEQFF.

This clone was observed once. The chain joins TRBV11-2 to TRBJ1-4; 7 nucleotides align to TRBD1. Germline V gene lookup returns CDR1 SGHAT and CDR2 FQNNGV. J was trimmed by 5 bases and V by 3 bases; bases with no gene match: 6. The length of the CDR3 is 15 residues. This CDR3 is CASSFNRGLNEKLFF. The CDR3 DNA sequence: TGTGCCAGCAGCTTTAACAGGGGATTAAATGAAAAACTGTTTTTT.

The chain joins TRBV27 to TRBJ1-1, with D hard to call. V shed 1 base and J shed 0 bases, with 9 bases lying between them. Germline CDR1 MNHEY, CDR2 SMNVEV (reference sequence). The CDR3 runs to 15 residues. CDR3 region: CASSLYRGMNTEAFF. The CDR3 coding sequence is TGTGCCAGCAGTTTATATCGGGGAATGAACACTGAAGCTTTCTTT.